This TCR beta chain was profiled in a study of CXCR3-negative and CXCR3-positive naive CD8 T cells. Using triplicate sorts, 250,000 to 350,000 cells were collected each time from every CD8+ T cell subset. General study results and limits: Each naive subset displayed comparably high diversity, whereas memory CD8+ cells displayed much lower diversity. Naive cells with CXCR3 showed TRB CDR3s that were more hydrophobic than those in CXCR3-negative naive cells. TRBV-TRBJ usage was alike in naive CXCR3-negative and CXCR3-positive cells but differed in memory cells. Naive subsets displayed similar surface CD5, and TCR strength was inferred from TRB CDR3 properties.

On this clonotype itself: Antigen specificity is unknown.

Researchers prepared the TRB cDNA libraries using 5' RACE with UMI labels. Following a re-call of the 5' RACE reads, TCRdb has one entry per CDR3 protein and lacks DNA. Its clone listing holds approximately 120,000 distinct CDR3 sequences. CDR3 length: 16 amino acids. Germline V gene data show CDR1 as SEHNR and CDR2 as FQNEAQ (reference sequence). J is TRBJ2-7 and V is TRBV7-9; TCRdb calls TRBD1, which cannot be checked without DNA. This clonotype was obtained from a human donor in good health. Some clones in this sample may be carry-over from other donors' samples. Specimen: naive CXCR3+ CD8+ T cells from blood. The subset denotes: CD45RO-CCR7+CD27+CD95- naive CD8+ T cells expressing CXCR3 (TNR3+). The CDR3 sequence: CASSSDRDKNYYEQYF.